The rows below give T cell receptor beta chains drawn from one sample of a study of shared clonotypes between healthy human individuals. The repertoire was sequenced with immunoSEQ multiplex PCR; TCRdb's copy has only in-frame clones and lacks some. The sample lists approximately 650,000 clones; roughly 95% were seen once. Sequencing was carried out using naive CD8+ T cells sorted from blood. The receptors stem from a woman aged 25 to 39 in good health. The CDR3 runs from the conserved cysteine through the conserved F or W. A D gene is named only where the DNA matches it firmly. Clone size is given for some rows only: seen once, a few or many times, or a class if the clone is expanded.

d_gene	j_gene	v_gene	abundance	CDR3nt	CDR3aa
TRBD1	TRBJ1-1	TRBV4-2	.	TGTGCCAGCAGCCGAGCGGACAGGGGCACTGAAGCTTTCTTT	CASSRADRGTEAFF
.	TRBJ2-7	TRBV11-2	.	TGTGCCAGCAGCTTAGATGGGATATCCTACGAGCAGTACTTC	CASSLDGISYEQYF
.	TRBJ1-5	TRBV6-1	.	TGTGCCAGCAGGGACAGAGAAGATAGCAATCAGCCCCAGCATTTT	CASRDREDSNQPQHF
TRBD2	TRBJ2-7	TRBV19	.	TGTGCCAGTATTGGGACTAACTACGAGCAGTACTTC	CASIGTNYEQYF
.	TRBJ2-7	TRBV5-4	.	TGTGCCAGCAGCCTAGGTGGCGAGCAGTACTTC	CASSLGGEQYF
.	TRBJ2-7	TRBV7-9	.	TGTGCCAGCAGCTTAAACAGGGAGCGCTACGAGCAGTACTTC	CASSLNRERYEQYF
TRBD1	TRBJ2-7	TRBV11-1	.	TGTGCCAGCAGCTTAGCAGGGACAGAAAGCTACGAGCAGTACTTC	CASSLAGTESYEQYF
.	TRBJ2-1	TRBV9	.	TGTGCCAGCAGCGTAGTCGGTAGCGGCAGTGAGCAGTTCTTC	CASSVVGSGSEQFF
TRBD2	TRBJ2-2	TRBV7-9	once	TGTGCCAGCAGCTCCACCCTCCTGACTAGCGGGAACACCGGGGAGCTGTTTTTT	CASSSTLLTSGNTGELFF
.	TRBJ2-1	TRBV5-8	.	TGTGCCAGCAGCTACGGGGGTGTTTCAACTAATGAGCAGTTCTTC	CASSYGGVSTNEQFF
.	TRBJ2-2	TRBV15	once	TGTGCCACCAGCAGAGATCCCGGGCGATACAACACCGGGGAGCTGTTTTTT	CATSRDPGRYNTGELFF
TRBD1	TRBJ2-3	TRBV6-5	.	TGTGCCAGCAGCCCGACAGGGGGCAACACAGATACGCAGTATTTT	CASSPTGGNTDTQYF